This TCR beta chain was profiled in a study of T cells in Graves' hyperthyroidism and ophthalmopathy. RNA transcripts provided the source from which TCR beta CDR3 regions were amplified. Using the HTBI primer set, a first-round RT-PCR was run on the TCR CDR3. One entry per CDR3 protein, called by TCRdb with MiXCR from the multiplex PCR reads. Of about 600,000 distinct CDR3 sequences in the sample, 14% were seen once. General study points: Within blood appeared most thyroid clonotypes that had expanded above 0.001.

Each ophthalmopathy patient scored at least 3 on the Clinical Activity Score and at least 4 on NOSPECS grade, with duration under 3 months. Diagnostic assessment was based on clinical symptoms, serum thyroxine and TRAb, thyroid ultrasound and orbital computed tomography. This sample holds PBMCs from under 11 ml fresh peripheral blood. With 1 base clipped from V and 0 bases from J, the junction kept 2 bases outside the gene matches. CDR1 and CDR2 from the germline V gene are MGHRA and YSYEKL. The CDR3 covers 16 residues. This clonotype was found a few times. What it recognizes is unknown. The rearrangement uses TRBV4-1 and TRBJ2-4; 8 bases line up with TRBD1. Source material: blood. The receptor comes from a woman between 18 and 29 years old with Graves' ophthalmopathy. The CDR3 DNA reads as TGCGCCAGCAGCCAAGGACAGGGGTCAGCCAAAAACATTCAGTACTTC. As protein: CASSQGQGSAKNIQYF.